This T cell receptor (beta chain) is from a study of blood T cell repertoires in COVID-19. The CDR3 covers 13 residues. Germline CDR1 reads SGHKS; CDR2 reads YYEKEE (reference sequence). V dropped 4 bases and J dropped 5; count of bases not matched to a gene: 2. Source study methods: By means of reference gene primer amplification, nucleated cell counts were estimated. The assay was immunoSEQ multiplex PCR, and TCRdb's table has in-frame clones only and misses some. V and J calls plus clone size are reproduced from that table; the DNA served to infer D and trimming. The sample lists 120,000 or so clones, approximately 80% occurring once. This clone was found a few times.

The chain couples TRBV5-5 to TRBJ1-2; 10 positions match TRBD1. The receptor was derived from a man between 65 and 85 years old with acute or convalescent COVID-19. Sequencing was performed on peripheral blood. The CDR3 nucleotides are TGTGCCAGCAGCCTGGACAGGGGGTATGGCTACACCTTC. Translation gives CASSLDRGYGYTF. Complete variable domain (other parts from reference TRBV5-5 and TRBJ1-2): DAGVTQSPTHLIKTRGQQVTLRCSPISGHKSVSWYQQVLGQGPQFIFQYYEKEERGRGNFPDRFSARQFPNYSSELNVNALLLGDSALYLCASSLDRGYGYTFGSGTRLTVV.